The next 20 T cell receptor beta chains were all read from a single sample in a study of blood T cell repertoires in COVID-19. Libraries were prepared by immunoSEQ multiplex PCR; TCRdb keeps only in-frame clonotypes and omits some of them. Of 200,000 to 250,000 clones listed, roughly 82% are singletons. Material: peripheral blood. These receptors were obtained from an elderly woman with active or convalescent COVID-19.

This clone has just a few counts. The gene calls are TRBV9 and TRBJ2-3, with TRBD2 as a possible D gene (6 bases). Germline V gene data show CDR1 as SGDLS and CDR2 as YYNGEE. V gave up 4 bases and J gave up 8 bases, with 11 bases separating them. This CDR3 comprises 12 residues. The CDR3 DNA is TGTGCCAGCAGCTCAGGCGGGGCTACGCAGTATTTT. This codes for CASSSGGATQYF.

The chain couples TRBV15 to TRBJ2-7; 7 bases are shared with TRBD1. Per germline, CDR1 LNHNV and CDR2 YYDKDF (reference sequence). The CDR3 length is 15 residues. The junction had 4 bases not matched to a gene; V was cut back by 1 base and J by 1 base. Here the CDR3 DNA reads TGTGCCACCAGCAGAGTTGGGACAGCATCCTACGAGCAGTACTTC. Translating it yields CATSRVGTASYEQYF.

The chain employs TRBV19 and TRBJ2-2, with TRBD1 identical over 7 bases. Germline assignment: CDR1 LNHDA and CDR2 SQIVND (reference sequence). V lost 9 bases, J lost 5 bases, and 27 bases stayed unmatched. This CDR3 comprises 20 residues. The CDR3 is CASKEMRQGLGSIRTGELFF. The CDR3 coding sequence is TGTGCCAGCAAGGAGATGAGACAGGGATTGGGGTCGATTCGTACCGGGGAGCTGTTTTTT.

This rearrangement joins TRBV10-2 to TRBJ2-3, with 8 bases identical to TRBD2. V dropped 2 bases and J dropped 5; count of bases not matched to a gene: 6. The CDR3 covers 15 residues. The germline gives CDR1 WSHSY, CDR2 SAAADI. The CDR3 sequence is CASSERGGWVDTQYF. CDR3 DNA sequence: TGCGCCAGCAGTGAGCGGGGGGGCTGGGTAGATACGCAGTATTTT.

The table lists this clone with a count of one. The chain uses TRBV27 and TRBJ2-2; 10 bases line up with TRBD2. V trimming: 0 bases; J trimming: 6 bases; junction bases outside the gene matches: 7. This CDR3 spans 17 amino acids. The germline V gene encodes CDR1 MNHEY and CDR2 SMNVEV (reference sequence). The CDR3 protein is CASSLSKREGRPGELFF. Here the CDR3 DNA reads TGTGCCAGCAGTTTATCGAAGCGGGAGGGTCGTCCCGGGGAGCTGTTTTTT.

The chain joins TRBV11-1 to TRBJ2-5, with D possibly being TRBD2 (5 bases). This CDR3 is 13 amino acids long. The germline V gene has CDR1 SGHAT and CDR2 FQDESV (reference sequence). V lost 5 bases to trimming and J lost 0 bases, with 7 bases between them. The CDR3 here is CASSTGYQETQYF. CDR3 DNA sequence: TGTGCCAGCAGCACGGGGTACCAAGAGACCCAGTACTTC.

This clone showed up just a few times. The chain carries TRBV5-1 and TRBJ1-6; TRBD1 aligns across 10 bases. The CDR3 spans 15 residues. V shed 4 bases, J shed 9 bases, and the junction held 7 bases outside the gene matches. The germline gives CDR1 SGHRS, CDR2 YFSETQ. The CDR3, as DNA: TGCGCCAGCAGCCGGGACAGGGGAGTAACTTCACCCCTCCACTTT. This codes for CASSRDRGVTSPLHF.

The chain uses TRBV7-6 and TRBJ2-7; maybe TRBD2 (6 bases). V was trimmed by 5 bases and J by 12 bases, leaving 17 bases between them. The germline CDR1 and CDR2 sequences are SGHVS and FNYEAQ. The CDR3 totals 12 residues. CDR3 amino acids: CASSMGTRDLYF. The CDR3 nucleotides are TGTGCCAGCAGCATGGGGACCCGGGACTTGTACTTC.

The V call is TRBV3-1 (or the pseudogene TRBV3-2), the J call TRBJ1-1; D remains unclear. Trimming left V 5 bases short and J 7 bases short, with 11 bases between. Germline V gene sequence: CDR1 LGHDT, CDR2 YNNKEL (reference sequence). The CDR3 totals 12 residues. CDR3 nucleotide sequence: TGTGCCAGCAGCAGAGGGCGGGGTGAAGCTTTCTTT. Amino acids: CASSRGRGEAFF.

The rearrangement joins TRBV4-1 to TRBJ1-3; TRBD1 is a possible D gene (6 bases). Germline V lookup: CDR1 MGHRA, CDR2 YSYEKL. The CDR3 length is 16 residues. The V gene lost 5 bases and the J gene lost 0 bases, with 14 bases spanning the gap. Written as DNA, the CDR3 is TGCGCCAGCAGCGGAATTGGACAGAGCTCTGGAAACACCATATATTTT. It yields the protein CASSGIGQSSGNTIYF.

The chain is built from TRBV7-9 and TRBJ2-3; 7 positions match TRBD2. The CDR3 is 16 residues long. Germline V gene sequence: CDR1 SEHNR, CDR2 FQNEAQ (reference sequence). The ends lost 3 bases at V and 3 bases at J; junction bases unmatched: 9. The CDR3 loop is CASSFPPGRGTDTQYF. CDR3 nucleotides: TGTGCCAGCAGCTTCCCCCCGGGGCGGGGGACAGATACGCAGTATTTT.

The chain has TRBV11-2 and TRBJ1-2, with 11 bases matching TRBD1. CDR1 and CDR2 (germline): SGHAT, FQNNGV. V lost 1 base, J lost 8 bases, and 9 bases stayed unmatched. The CDR3 is 16 residues long. The CDR3 coding sequence is TGTGCCAGCAGCTTAGTTGGACAGGGGGCGCCGGGGGGCTACACCTTC. Translated, it gives CASSLVGQGAPGGYTF.

This chain joins TRBV2 and TRBJ1-3; D unclear. Trimming stripped 5 bases from V and 1 base from J, with 15 bases between. Germline V lookup: CDR1 SNHLY, CDR2 FYNNEI. CDR3 size: 16 residues. The DNA for the CDR3 is TGTGCCAGCAGTTCAAAGGCAGGACTTTCTGGAAACACCATATATTTT. Amino acids: CASSSKAGLSGNTIYF.

J is TRBJ2-1 and V is TRBV11-2; D might be TRBD2 (5 bases). Germline lookup yields CDR1 SGHAT and CDR2 FQNNGV. This CDR3 region has 12 residues. Trimming left V 3 bases short and J 6 bases short, with 6 bases between. The CDR3 loop is CASSFTSNEQFF. The DNA for the CDR3 is TGTGCCAGCAGCTTCACTAGCAATGAGCAGTTCTTC. Variable domain in full (rest from reference TRBV11-2 and TRBJ2-1): EAGVAQSPRYKIIEKRQSVAFWCNPISGHATLYWYQQILGQGPKLLIQFQNNGVVDDSQLPKDRFSAERLKGVDSTLKIQPAKLEDSAVYLCASSFTSNEQFFGPGTRLTVL.

The gene calls are TRBV29-1 and TRBJ2-1; 11 nucleotides agree with TRBD2. The CDR3 loop spans 16 amino acids. Germline V gene sequence: CDR1 SQVTM, CDR2 ANQGSEA. The V and J ends lost 0 bases and 0 bases, in that order; junction bases with no gene match: 1. The CDR3 region is CSVEDGTSGSYNEQFF. The CDR3 nucleotides are TGCAGCGTTGAAGACGGGACTAGCGGCTCCTACAATGAGCAGTTCTTC.

The chain is built from TRBV27 and TRBJ1-1, with 7 bases that match TRBD1. Germline values: CDR1 MNHEY, CDR2 SMNVEV (reference sequence). This CDR3 is built from 14 residues. The V and J ends lost 8 bases and 0 bases, in that order; junction bases with no gene match: 6. The CDR3 here is CASSPTGMNTEAFF. The CDR3 bases are TGTGCCAGCTCACCGACAGGGATGAACACTGAAGCTTTCTTT.

This rearrangement joins TRBV5-1 to TRBJ1-1; D gene ambiguous. The CDR3 totals 14 residues. The germline V and J ends were trimmed by 2 bases and 2 bases, with 10 bases remaining between them. Germline-derived CDR1 and CDR2 are SGHRS and YFSETQ. CDR3 protein: CASSFIPVNTEAFF. In nucleotides, the CDR3 is TGCGCCAGCAGCTTTATCCCAGTCAACACTGAAGCTTTCTTT.

The rearrangement links TRBV30 to TRBJ1-1; D is unclear. The CDR3 is made up of 15 amino acids. In germline, CDR1 is GTSNPN, CDR2 SVGIG (reference sequence). V was cut by 2 bases and J by 5 bases, with 18 bases left in between. The DNA for the CDR3 is TGTGCCTGGAGTCGAGCTCCGGGCCGAGGGACTGAAGCTTTCTTT. Its protein is CAWSRAPGRGTEAFF.

A few counts support this clone. This sequence joins TRBV19 and TRBJ1-1; 7 bases align to TRBD1. The germline CDR1 and CDR2 sequences are LNHDA and SQIVND (reference sequence). V dropped 6 bases and J dropped 2; count of bases not matched to a gene: 3. This CDR3 is built from 13 residues. In DNA, the CDR3 is TGTGCCAGTAGGGGACAGATTAACACTGAAGCTTTCTTT. Amino acid sequence: CASRGQINTEAFF.

The CDR3 sequence is CASSESLRNSGTTYEQYF. Written as DNA, the CDR3 is TGTGCCAGCAGTGAAAGTCTTAGGAATAGCGGGACGACCTACGAGCAGTACTTC. This chain uses TRBV6-1 with TRBJ2-7; 8 nucleotides agree with TRBD2. CDR1 and CDR2 from the germline V gene are MNHNS and SASEGT. There are 18 residues in the CDR3. Unmatched junction bases numbered 14, after V lost 2 bases and J lost 2 bases.